The rows below give T cell receptor beta chains drawn from one sample of a study of blood T cell dynamics during melanoma immunotherapy. Sequencing used immunoSEQ multiplex PCR; TCRdb keeps in-frame clones, though not all of them. The data contain around 15,000 clones, approximately 94% of them singletons. The input for sequencing was effector memory CD8+ T cells from blood, taken from a patient treated with checkpoint blockade. Source of these receptors: a human donor with melanoma. Each CDR3 is given with its conserved first and last residue. D genes are given only for firm matches. Rows may omit the clone size; those that give it use once, few, many or a size class.

TRBV6-6,NA,TRBJ2-7,NA,CASSYWTRDEQYF,TGTGCCAGCAGTTACTGGACAAGGGACGAGCAGTACTTC
TRBV9,NA,TRBJ2-1,NA,CASSSGTIRGDQFF,TGTGCCAGCAGCTCCGGGACCATCAGGGGGGATCAGTTCTTC
TRBV6-5,NA,TRBJ2-5,NA,CASSSLPSSVQETQYF,TGTGCCAGCAGTTCTCTCCCATCGTCAGTGCAAGAGACCCAGTACTTC
TRBV7-9,NA,TRBJ2-7,NA,CASSLSGSSEQYF,TGTGCCAGCAGCTTATCCGGATCCAGTGAGCAGTACTTC
TRBV6-4,NA,TRBJ2-1,NA,CASSEVAGSYNEQFF,TGTGCCAGCAGTGAGGTAGCAGGGTCCTACAATGAGCAGTTCTTC
TRBV2,NA,TRBJ2-5,NA,CASSEATGGTPRGTQYF,TGTGCCAGCAGTGAAGCTACCGGGGGAACCCCAAGAGGGACCCAGTACTTC
TRBV27,TRBD1,TRBJ1-5,NA,CARGTGLGQPQHF,TGTGCCAGAGGGACAGGGCTAGGTCAGCCCCAGCATTTT
TRBV13,TRBD2,TRBJ2-7,NA,CASSLRPGLADNEQYF,TGTGCCAGCAGCCTAAGGCCGGGACTAGCGGACAACGAGCAGTACTTC
TRBV27,NA,TRBJ2-7,NA,CASSHRGGRHEQYF,TGTGCCAGCAGTCACAGGGGGGGTAGGCACGAGCAGTACTTC
TRBV27,NA,TRBJ1-2,NA,CASSVSPNYGYTF,TGTGCCAGCAGTGTTAGCCCTAACTATGGCTACACCTTC
TRBV5-6,TRBD1,TRBJ2-1,NA,CASSSGTGANEQFF,TGTGCCAGCAGCTCCGGGACAGGGGCCAATGAGCAGTTCTTC
TRBV7-2,TRBD2,TRBJ2-1,NA,CASSLGTSGENEQFF,TGTGCCAGCAGCCTCGGGACTAGCGGGGAGAATGAGCAGTTCTTC
TRBV7-6,NA,TRBJ1-1,NA,CASSPQLNTEAFF,TGTGCCAGCAGTCCTCAGTTGAACACTGAAGCTTTCTTT
TRBV28,NA,TRBJ2-1,NA,CASSFFREWGNEQFF,TGTGCCAGCAGTTTTTTTCGGGAGTGGGGCAATGAGCAGTTCTTC
TRBV7-8,NA,TRBJ2-3,NA,CASSLGRGSATDTQYF,TGTGCCAGCAGCCTAGGTCGGGGATCAGCCACAGATACGCAGTATTTT
TRBV7-6,TRBD2,TRBJ2-7,NA,CASSQAGGARYEQYF,TGTGCCAGCAGCCAAGCGGGAGGAGCGCGTTACGAGCAGTACTTC
TRBV5-4,NA,TRBJ1-5,NA,CASSLNRNQPQHF,TGTGCCAGCAGCTTGAACAGGAATCAGCCCCAGCATTTT
TRBV5-6,TRBD1,TRBJ2-4,NA,CASSTRTGGDDIQYF,TGTGCCAGCAGCACCCGGACAGGGGGCGACGACATTCAGTACTTC
TRBV5-5,TRBD1,TRBJ2-1,NA,CASSSIIGTDYNEQFF,TGTGCCAGCAGCTCGATTATCGGGACAGATTACAATGAGCAGTTCTTC
TRBV13,NA,TRBJ2-3,NA,CASSARTGLNTDTQYF,TGTGCCAGCAGCGCCCGTACCGGACTTAACACAGATACGCAGTATTTT
TRBV5-6,NA,TRBJ2-7,once,CASSLWSGPYEQYF,TGTGCCAGCAGCTTGTGGTCAGGGCCCTACGAGCAGTACTTC
TRBV6-5,NA,TRBJ1-4,NA,CASSTGTGTNEKLFF,TGTGCCAGCAGTACTGGGACGGGAACTAATGAAAAACTGTTTTTT
TRBV10-3,NA,TRBJ1-2,NA,CAISEARVDGYTF,TGTGCCATCAGTGAGGCCAGGGTGGATGGCTACACCTTC
TRBV7-9,NA,TRBJ1-2,NA,CASSSGTVYGYTF,TGTGCCAGCAGCTCCGGGACGGTCTATGGCTACACCTTC
TRBV28,NA,TRBJ1-5,NA,CASSLTSNQPQHF,TGTGCCAGCAGTTTAACTAGCAATCAGCCCCAGCATTTT